A selection of T cell receptor beta chains follows, all from one sample in a study of vaccination and CD4 T cells after COVID-19. Their antigens remain unidentified. TCRdb re-called the PCR reads through MiXCR, storing one row per CDR3 protein. This table has approximately 16,000 distinct CDR3 sequences, around 74% appearing once. The sample taken for sequencing was CD4+ T cells from blood, cultured in vitro. The receptors originated from a human donor who had recovered from COVID-19. The CDR3 runs from the conserved cysteine through the conserved F or W. The order of the fields is D gene, clone size, V gene, J gene, CDR3 protein, CDR3 DNA. D genes are given only for firm matches. A clone size is listed for some rows: how often the clone was seen (once, few, many), or a class if it is expanded.

.	.	TRBV6-5	TRBJ2-1	CASTYGGSYNEQFF	TGTGCCAGCACTTATGGAGGCTCCTACAATGAGCAGTTCTTC
.	.	TRBV6-1	TRBJ2-5	CASSPPVGTQYF	TGTGCCAGCAGTCCCCCTGTGGGGACCCAGTACTTC
.	.	TRBV15	TRBJ1-2	CATSREVGYGYTF	TGTGCCACCAGCAGAGAAGTGGGCTATGGCTACACCTTC
.	.	TRBV24-1	TRBJ2-2	CATSDLPRGGTGELFF	TGTGCCACCAGTGATTTGCCCAGGGGAGGTACCGGGGAGCTGTTTTTT
.	medium-sized	TRBV20-1	TRBJ1-4	CSARDDRRRDEKLFF	TGCAGTGCTAGAGACGACAGGAGGAGAGATGAAAAACTGTTTTTT
.	.	TRBV27	TRBJ2-7	CASSLIPAGPPYEQYF	TGTGCCAGCAGTTTAATTCCTGCGGGACCCCCCTACGAGCAGTACTTC
.	.	TRBV6-4	TRBJ1-3	CASSPMLGSGNTIYF	TGTGCCAGCAGCCCTATGTTGGGCTCTGGAAACACCATATATTTT
TRBD2	.	TRBV6-2/TRBV6-3	TRBJ2-5	CASKTALGGSRETQYF	TGTGCCAGCAAAACCGCCTTGGGGGGGAGTAGGGAGACCCAGTACTTC
.	.	TRBV2	TRBJ1-1	CASTQQGGIGAEAFF	TGTGCCAGCACCCAACAGGGAGGTATTGGCGCTGAAGCTTTCTTT
.	.	TRBV24-1	TRBJ2-3	CATSDNRVVGTDTQYF	TGTGCCACCAGTGACAACAGGGTGGTCGGCACAGATACGCAGTATTTT